One sample yielded the 15 T cell receptor beta chains listed below, sequenced in a study of blood T cell repertoires in COVID-19. Clones were sequenced by immunoSEQ multiplex PCR, and TCRdb holds only the in-frame ones, with some missing. The sample lists approximately 120,000 clones, approximately 74% occurring once. Sequenced sample: peripheral blood. The source of these receptors is an older man with COVID-19, enrolled during active disease.

The J gene is TRBJ2-1, the V gene TRBV21-1; the DNA was not compared with TRBD2, the D call given in the table. TRBV21-1 is termed a pseudogene. CDR3 length: 17 residues. This chain's CDR3 is CASSRTSGRTSYNEQFF. The CDR3 nucleotides read TGTGCCAGCAGTCGTACTAGCGGGAGGACTTCCTACAATGAGCAGTTCTTC.

V gene TRBV19 combines with J gene TRBJ1-4, with 7 bases matching TRBD1. V gave up 5 bases and J gave up 10 bases; unmatched junction bases: 19. The CDR3 has 17 amino acids. CDR1 is LNHDA, CDR2 SQIVND, per germline (reference sequence). This CDR3 is CASSFFSADREYSKLFF. As DNA, the CDR3 is TGTGCCAGTAGTTTTTTCTCGGCCGACAGGGAATACTCAAAACTGTTTTTT.

This clone has a handful of counts. The chain is built from TRBV7-9 and TRBJ2-7; D is ambiguous. Germline V gene data show CDR1 as SEHNR and CDR2 as FQNEAQ (reference sequence). V was clipped by 5 bases and J by 2 bases, with 13 bases between them. The CDR3 loop spans 14 amino acids. The CDR3 reads CASSRALIPYEQYF. CDR3 DNA sequence: TGTGCCAGCAGCCGCGCACTGATCCCCTACGAGCAGTACTTC.

The chain is built from TRBV6-5 and TRBJ1-4, with D uncertain. V shed 6 bases and J shed 6 bases, with 17 bases lying between them. Germline CDR1 reads MNHEY; CDR2 reads SVGAGI. CDR3 size: 15 residues. The CDR3 region is CASSRGSGMDEKLFF. CDR3 in DNA: TGTGCCAGCAGCCGAGGGTCAGGTATGGATGAAAAACTGTTTTTT.

V and J are TRBV19 and TRBJ1-2; 7 bases line up with TRBD1. J lost 3 bases, V lost 10 bases, and 11 bases had no gene match. This CDR3 has 14 residues. Germline V gene lookup returns CDR1 LNHDA and CDR2 SQIVND (reference sequence). The DNA for the CDR3 is TGTGCCACTACCAGGGGGGACACCCACTATGGCTACACCTTC. Amino acids: CATTRGDTHYGYTF. The full variable domain, rest sourced from reference TRBV19 and TRBJ1-2, is DGGITQSPKYLFRKEGQNVTLSCEQNLNHDAMYWYRQDPGQGLRLIYYSQIVNDFQKGDIAEGYSVSREKKESFPLTVTSAQKNPTAFYLCATTRGDTHYGYTFGSGTRLTVV.

The chain couples TRBV28 to TRBJ1-3; D gene ambiguous. Trimming left V 7 bases short and J 4 bases short, with 11 bases between. This CDR3 spans 13 amino acids. CDR1 is MDHEN, CDR2 SYDVKM, per germline. In DNA form, the CDR3 reads TGTGCCAGCACCCCGGGTGCAGGAAACACCATATATTTT. Translation: CASTPGAGNTIYF. Full variable domain (rest looked up from reference TRBV28 and TRBJ1-3): DVKVTQSSRYLVKRTGEKVFLECVQDMDHENMFWYRQDPGLGLRLIYFSYDVKMKEKGDIPEGYSVSREKKERFSLILESASTNQTSMYLCASTPGAGNTIYFGEGSWLTVV.

The rearrangement links TRBV28 to TRBJ1-5, with TRBD1 identical over 7 bases. From germline, CDR1 is MDHEN and CDR2 SYDVKM. The CDR3 is made up of 14 amino acids. The V gene end was trimmed by 3 bases and the J gene end by 5 bases; junction bases not matched to a gene: 4. CDR3 amino acids: CASSFRQGDQPQHF. Here the CDR3 DNA reads TGTGCCAGCAGTTTTCGACAGGGTGATCAGCCCCAGCATTTT.

CDR3 protein: CASSEQGSTYGYTF. CDR3 DNA: TGTGCCAGCAGTGAACAGGGCAGTACCTATGGCTACACCTTC. The chain joins TRBV2 to TRBJ1-2; perhaps TRBD1 as D (5 bases). Germline V gene sequence: CDR1 SNHLY, CDR2 FYNNEI. V was clipped by 2 bases and J by 4 bases, with 11 bases between them. CDR3 length: 14 amino acids.

The chain employs TRBV27 and TRBJ1-1; tentative D call: TRBD1 (5 bases). Germline-derived CDR1 and CDR2 are MNHEY and SMNVEV (reference sequence). V lost 2 bases and J 4 bases, leaving 14 bases between the germline ends. The CDR3 extends over 15 amino acids. CDR3 amino acids: CASSLIPGLATEAFF. CDR3 coding DNA: TGTGCCAGCAGTTTAATTCCAGGGTTGGCCACTGAAGCTTTCTTT.

V is TRBV19 and J is TRBJ1-1; D perhaps matches TRBD1 (5 bases). This CDR3 is 13 amino acids long. The V gene's germline CDR1 is LNHDA and CDR2 SQIVND (reference sequence). V shed 6 bases and J shed 1 base, with 9 bases lying between them. The CDR3 sequence is CASRGEGNTEAFF. The CDR3 DNA is TGTGCCAGTAGGGGGGAGGGGAACACTGAAGCTTTCTTT.

This clone was observed many times. This CDR3 is CASSRGQAHTEAFF. CDR3 DNA sequence: TGCGCCAGCAGCCGAGGACAGGCACACACTGAAGCTTTCTTT. The chain employs TRBV4-3 and TRBJ1-1; TRBD1 aligns across 7 bases. J was trimmed by 3 bases and V by 4 bases; bases with no gene match: 5. CDR1 and CDR2 from the germline V gene are LGHNA and YSLEER. The CDR3 is 14 residues long.

The gene calls are TRBV28 and TRBJ1-5, with 7 bases fitting TRBD1. The CDR3 sequence is 17 residues long. Per the germline V gene, CDR1 is MDHEN and CDR2 is SYDVKM. J was trimmed by 1 base and V by 4 bases; bases with no gene match: 10. CDR3 loop: CASSWPRTGLSNQPQHF. In DNA, the CDR3 is TGTGCCAGCAGTTGGCCTCGGACAGGTCTCAGCAATCAGCCCCAGCATTTT.

The chain combines TRBV7-8 with TRBJ1-2; D is unresolved. This CDR3 is 14 amino acids long. Trimming removed 5 bases from V and 1 base from J, with 11 bases in between. Germline CDR1 and CDR2: SGHVS and FQNEAQ. CDR3 sequence reads: CASSPSVINYGYTF. The CDR3, as DNA: TGTGCCAGCAGCCCCAGCGTAATTAACTATGGCTACACCTTC.

The J gene is TRBJ1-3, the V gene TRBV28; 8 positions agree with TRBD1. V shed 6 bases, J shed 0 bases, and the junction held 4 bases outside the gene matches. CDR3 length: 15 amino acids. Germline V gene sequence: CDR1 MDHEN, CDR2 SYDVKM. The CDR3 bases are TGTGCCAGCAGGCCGGGACAGGCCTCTGGAAACACCATATATTTT. This translates into CASRPGQASGNTIYF. Full variable domain (rest looked up from reference TRBV28 and TRBJ1-3): DVKVTQSSRYLVKRTGEKVFLECVQDMDHENMFWYRQDPGLGLRLIYFSYDVKMKEKGDIPEGYSVSREKKERFSLILESASTNQTSMYLCASRPGQASGNTIYFGEGSWLTVV.

The rearrangement joins TRBV28 to TRBJ1-5; no firm D call. Trimming removed 6 bases at V and 1 base at J, with 10 bases between. This CDR3 is 14 amino acids long. CDR1 is MDHEN and CDR2 is SYDVKM in the germline V gene. This CDR3 reads CASRALRSNQPQHF. In DNA form, the CDR3 reads TGTGCCAGCAGAGCGCTACGGAGCAATCAGCCCCAGCATTTT.